The 10 T cell receptor beta chains listed next were all sequenced from one sample in a study of CD8 T cells in Susac syndrome. RNA amounts of 0.5 to 1 ug underwent reverse transcription with random hexamers. TCRdb recomputed calls from the immunoSEQ multiplex PCR reads with MiXCR, one row per CDR3 protein. Here the sample spans about 280,000 distinct CDR3 sequences, roughly 81% being singletons. The sequencing input was CD8+ T cells from PBMCs. Every receptor here comes from a human donor with multiple sclerosis.

The chain recombines TRBV7-9 with TRBJ2-3; no clear D gene. The CDR3 covers 14 residues. V lost 1 base and J 8 bases, leaving 13 bases between the germline ends. CDR1 and CDR2 from the germline V gene are SEHNR and FQNEAQ (reference sequence). The CDR3 region has the DNA TGTGCCAGCAGCTTAGACGGTGGGTCGGGTACGCAGTATTTT. Encoded protein: CASSLDGGSGTQYF. The variable domain in full, with the rest retrieved from reference TRBV7-9 and TRBJ2-3, is DTGVSQNPRHKITKRGQNVTFRCDPISEHNRLYWYRQTLGQGPEFLTYFQNEAQLEKSRLLSDRFSAERPKGSFSTLEIQRTEQGDSAMYLCASSLDGGSGTQYFGPGTRLTVL.

This chain connects TRBV6-5 to TRBJ1-2; D might be TRBD1 (5 bases). Trimming left V 6 bases short and J 7 bases short, with 12 bases between. Germline assignment: CDR1 MNHEY and CDR2 SVGAGI. The CDR3 extends over 12 amino acids. For the CDR3, the DNA is TGTGCCAGCAGCCGCGACCAGGGTGGCTACACCTTC. Encoded protein: CASSRDQGGYTF.

CDR3 region: CASTLPSPEQFF. DNA of the CDR3: TGTGCCAGCACTCTACCATCGCCTGAGCAGTTCTTC. The V and J genes are TRBV11-2 and TRBJ2-1; D is undetermined. The V end was cut by 7 bases, the J end by 9 bases, with 13 bases between. This CDR3 region has 12 residues. Germline CDR1 reads SGHAT; CDR2 reads FQNNGV.

The chain carries TRBV29-1 and TRBJ2-1; TRBD2 matches at 8 bases. V shed 4 bases, J shed 4 bases, and the junction held 9 bases outside the gene matches. The germline gives CDR1 SQVTM, CDR2 ANQGSEA. There are 15 residues in the CDR3. This CDR3 is CSVGAGTRVYNEQFF. CDR3 bases: TGCAGCGTTGGTGCCGGGACTAGGGTTTACAATGAGCAGTTCTTC.

This chain joins TRBV27 and TRBJ1-6, with D possibly being TRBD1 (6 bases). CDR3 length: 16 residues. The germline CDR1 and CDR2 sequences are MNHEY and SMNVEV (reference sequence). V was pared by 0 bases and J by 2 bases, with 8 bases between. CDR3 coding DNA: TGTGCCAGCAGTTTATCCCCAGGGGCCTATAATTCACCCCTCCACTTT. As protein: CASSLSPGAYNSPLHF.

A few counts support this clonotype. The chain recombines TRBV9 with TRBJ2-7, with 9 bases identical to TRBD2. V lost 2 bases, J lost 7 bases, and 10 bases stayed unmatched. Germline V gene lookup returns CDR1 SGDLS and CDR2 YYNGEE. The CDR3 totals 15 residues. CDR3 region: CASSVGASGTEEQYF. In DNA, the CDR3 is TGTGCCAGCAGCGTCGGGGCTAGCGGGACTGAGGAGCAGTACTTC.

CDR3 in DNA: TGTGCCAGCAGCGGAGAGAGGGAGAGGACGCAGTATTTT. It codes for CASSGERERTQYF. J is TRBJ2-3 and V is TRBV7-9, with D possibly TRBD2 on 5 matching bases. CDR3 length: 13 amino acids. V lost 5 bases to trimming and J lost 9 bases, with 15 bases between them. Germline values: CDR1 SEHNR, CDR2 FQNEAQ (reference sequence).

The chain joins TRBV28 to TRBJ2-7; 8 nucleotides match TRBD1. V was pared by 3 bases and J by 5 bases, with 27 bases of the junction left unmatched. The CDR3 contains 21 residues. Germline CDR1 and CDR2: MDHEN and SYDVKM. Here the CDR3 reads CASSLPKPTPDRAIYLDEQYF. CDR3 sequence (DNA): TGTGCCAGCAGTTTGCCCAAACCTACCCCGGACAGGGCAATTTATCTTGACGAGCAGTACTTC.

This rearrangement joins TRBV7-9 to TRBJ1-2; possibly TRBD1 for D (5 bases). The V gene lost 4 bases and the J gene lost 4 bases, with 10 bases spanning the gap. The CDR3 consists of 13 residues. Germline CDR1 reads SEHNR; CDR2 reads FQNEAQ (reference sequence). CDR3: CASSYGTSYGYTF. The CDR3 DNA reads TGTGCCAGCAGCTATGGGACTAGCTATGGCTACACCTTC.

This chain joins TRBV27 and TRBJ2-7; D may be TRBD2 (5 bases). The CDR3 sequence is 15 residues long. Germline V gene lookup returns CDR1 MNHEY and CDR2 SMNVEV (reference sequence). V shed 7 bases and J shed 2 bases, with 18 bases lying between them. The DNA for the CDR3 is TGTGCCAGCAATCAAAACGAGCTGACTACCTACGAGCAGTACTTC. Its protein is CASNQNELTTYEQYF.